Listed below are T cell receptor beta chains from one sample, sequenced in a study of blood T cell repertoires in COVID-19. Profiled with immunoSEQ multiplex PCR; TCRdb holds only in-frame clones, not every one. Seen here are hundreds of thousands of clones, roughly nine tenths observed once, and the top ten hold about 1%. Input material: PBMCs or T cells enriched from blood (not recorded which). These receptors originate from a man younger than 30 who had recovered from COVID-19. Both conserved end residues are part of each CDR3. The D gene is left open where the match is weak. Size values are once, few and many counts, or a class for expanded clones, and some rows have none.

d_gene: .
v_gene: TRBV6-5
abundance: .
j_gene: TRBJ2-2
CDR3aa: CASSYTSQGTGELFF
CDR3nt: TGTGCCAGCAGTTACACAAGTCAGGGGACCGGGGAGCTGTTTTTT

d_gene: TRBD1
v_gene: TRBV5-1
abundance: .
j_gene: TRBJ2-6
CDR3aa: CASSPEGTGISGANVLTF
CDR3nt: TGCGCCAGCAGCCCAGAAGGGACAGGGATCTCTGGGGCCAACGTCCTGACTTTC

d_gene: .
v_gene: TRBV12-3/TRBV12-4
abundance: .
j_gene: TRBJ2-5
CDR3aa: CASRYWSGGTQYF
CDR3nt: TGTGCCAGCAGGTATTGGTCCGGCGGGACCCAGTACTTC

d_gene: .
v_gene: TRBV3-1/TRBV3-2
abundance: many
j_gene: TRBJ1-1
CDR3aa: CASSQLSGTEAFF
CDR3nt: TGTGCCAGCAGCCAGCTCAGCGGTACTGAAGCTTTCTTT

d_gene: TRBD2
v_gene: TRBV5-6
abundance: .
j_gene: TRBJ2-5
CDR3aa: CASRTIKRGSFQETQYF
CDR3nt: TGTGCCAGCAGGACGATAAAGCGGGGCAGCTTTCAAGAGACCCAGTACTTC

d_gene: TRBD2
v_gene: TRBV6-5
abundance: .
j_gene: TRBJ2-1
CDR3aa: CASTTSGRADEQFF
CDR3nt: TGTGCCAGCACCACTAGCGGGAGGGCCGATGAGCAGTTCTTC

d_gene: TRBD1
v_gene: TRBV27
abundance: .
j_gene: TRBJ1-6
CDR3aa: CASSRRAQGGIYNSPLHF
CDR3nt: TGTGCCAGCAGTCGTAGGGCACAGGGGGGAATCTATAATTCACCCCTCCACTTT

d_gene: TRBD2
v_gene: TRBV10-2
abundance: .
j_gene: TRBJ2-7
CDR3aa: CASQRTSGIYEQYF
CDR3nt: TGCGCCAGCCAAAGGACTAGCGGGATATACGAGCAGTACTTC

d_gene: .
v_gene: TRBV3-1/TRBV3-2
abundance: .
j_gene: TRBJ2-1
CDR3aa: CASSQDLPLWDSSYNEQFF
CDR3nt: TGTGCCAGCAGCCAAGATCTGCCGCTGTGGGACTCTTCCTACAATGAGCAGTTCTTC

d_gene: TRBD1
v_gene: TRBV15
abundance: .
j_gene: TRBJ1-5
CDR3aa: CATQGTVGNQPQHF
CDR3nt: TGTGCCACCCAAGGGACAGTCGGGAATCAGCCCCAGCATTTT

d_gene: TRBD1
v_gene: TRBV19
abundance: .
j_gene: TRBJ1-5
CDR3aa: CASKAGQVDQPQHF
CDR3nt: TGTGCCAGTAAGGCGGGACAGGTGGATCAGCCCCAGCATTTT

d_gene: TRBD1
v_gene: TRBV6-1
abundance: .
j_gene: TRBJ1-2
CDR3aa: CASSEGGTAYGYTF
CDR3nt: TGTGCCAGCAGTGAAGGGGGGACAGCCTATGGCTACACCTTC

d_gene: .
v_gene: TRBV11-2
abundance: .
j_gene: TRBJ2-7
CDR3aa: CASSLLQSSYEQYF
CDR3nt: TGTGCCAGCAGCTTACTACAGAGCTCCTACGAGCAGTACTTC

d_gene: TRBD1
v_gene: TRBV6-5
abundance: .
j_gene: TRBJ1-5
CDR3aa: CASSGTGYQPQHF
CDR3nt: TGTGCCAGCTCCGGGACAGGGTATCAGCCCCAGCATTTT

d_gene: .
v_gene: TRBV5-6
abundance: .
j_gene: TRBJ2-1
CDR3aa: CASRSGAHEQFF
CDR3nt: TGTGCCAGCAGAAGCGGAGCCCATGAGCAGTTCTTC

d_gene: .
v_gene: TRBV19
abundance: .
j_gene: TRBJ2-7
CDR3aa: CATHYNRTGYFYEQYF
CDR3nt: TGTGCCACCCACTACAACAGGACCGGGTACTTCTACGAGCAGTACTTC

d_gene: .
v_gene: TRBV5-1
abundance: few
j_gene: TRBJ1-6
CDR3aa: CASSTGPSGDNSPLHF
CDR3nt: TGCGCCAGCAGCACCGGGCCCTCGGGAGATAATTCACCCCTCCACTTT

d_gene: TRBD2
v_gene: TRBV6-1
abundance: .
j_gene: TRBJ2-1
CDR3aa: CASSEILAGYNEQFF
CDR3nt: TGTGCCAGCAGTGAAATACTAGCGGGGTACAATGAGCAGTTCTTC

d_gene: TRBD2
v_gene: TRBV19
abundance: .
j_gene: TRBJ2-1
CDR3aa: CASSMIFALAGSNEQFF
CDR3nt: TGTGCCAGTAGTATGATCTTCGCACTAGCGGGGTCCAATGAGCAGTTCTTC

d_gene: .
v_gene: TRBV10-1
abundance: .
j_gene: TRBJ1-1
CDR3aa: CASNSAGAPNTEAFF
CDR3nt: TGCGCCAGCAACTCAGCCGGAGCCCCAAACACTGAAGCTTTCTTT

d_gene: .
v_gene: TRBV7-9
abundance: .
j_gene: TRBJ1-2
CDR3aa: CASSEQGTFPYGYTF
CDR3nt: TGTGCCAGCAGCGAGCAGGGTACATTTCCCTATGGCTACACCTTC

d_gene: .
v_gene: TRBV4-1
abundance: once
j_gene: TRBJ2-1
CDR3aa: CASSRGNEQFF
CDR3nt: TGCGCCAGCAGCCGAGGGAATGAGCAGTTCTTC

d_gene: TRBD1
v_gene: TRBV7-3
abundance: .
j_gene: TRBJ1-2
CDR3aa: CASSSGGGYTF
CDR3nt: TGTGCCAGCAGCTCAGGGGGCGGCTACACCTTC

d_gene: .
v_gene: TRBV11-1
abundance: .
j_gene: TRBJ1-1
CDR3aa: CASSSITLGGEAFF
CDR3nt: TGTGCCAGCAGCTCGATAACCCTAGGGGGTGAAGCTTTCTTT

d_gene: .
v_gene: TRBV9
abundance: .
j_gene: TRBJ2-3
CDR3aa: CASSFQIQGSTDTQYF
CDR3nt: TGTGCCAGCAGCTTCCAGATTCAGGGGAGCACAGATACGCAGTATTTT

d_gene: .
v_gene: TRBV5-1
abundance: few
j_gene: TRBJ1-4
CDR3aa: CASGYQGRGEKLFF
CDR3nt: TGCGCCAGCGGATATCAGGGGAGGGGTGAAAAACTGTTTTTT

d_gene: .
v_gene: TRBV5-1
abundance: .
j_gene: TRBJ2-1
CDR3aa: CASSFLPDNEQFF
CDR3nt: TGCGCCAGCAGCTTCCTACCGGACAATGAGCAGTTCTTC

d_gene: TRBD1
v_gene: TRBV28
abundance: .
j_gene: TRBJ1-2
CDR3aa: CASSLVDRVMENGYTF
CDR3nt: TGTGCCAGCAGTTTGGTGGACAGGGTCATGGAAAATGGCTACACCTTC

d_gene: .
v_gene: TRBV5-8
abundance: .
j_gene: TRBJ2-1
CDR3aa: CASKLRSLVYNEQFF
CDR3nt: TGTGCCAGCAAGCTTCGATCCTTGGTATACAATGAGCAGTTCTTC

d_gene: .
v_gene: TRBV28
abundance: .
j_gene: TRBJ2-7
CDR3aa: CASSSETGGDSEQYF
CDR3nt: TGTGCCAGCAGTTCCGAGACAGGTGGTGACTCCGAGCAGTACTTC

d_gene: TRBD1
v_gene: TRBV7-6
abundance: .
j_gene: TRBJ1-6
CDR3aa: CASSTQTGRLGSPLHF
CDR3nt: TGTGCCAGCAGCACTCAGACAGGGCGACTTGGGTCACCCCTCCACTTT

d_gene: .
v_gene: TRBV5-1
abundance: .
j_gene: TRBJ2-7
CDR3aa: CASSLTFGGTYEQYF
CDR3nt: TGCGCCAGCAGCTTGACATTCGGGGGAACCTACGAGCAGTACTTC

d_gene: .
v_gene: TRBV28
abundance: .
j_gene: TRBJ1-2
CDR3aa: CALARGAPGYGYTF
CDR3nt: TGTGCCCTTGCCCGGGGGGCGCCCGGCTATGGCTACACCTTC

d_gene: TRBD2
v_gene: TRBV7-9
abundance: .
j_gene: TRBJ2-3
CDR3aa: CASSYLSGGAGDTQYF
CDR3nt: TGTGCCAGCAGCTATCTTAGCGGGGGGGCCGGAGATACGCAGTATTTT

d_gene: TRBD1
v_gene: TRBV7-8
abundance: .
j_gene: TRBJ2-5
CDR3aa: CASRPITGGAGQETQYF
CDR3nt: TGTGCCAGCAGACCTATTACAGGGGGCGCCGGCCAAGAGACCCAGTACTTC

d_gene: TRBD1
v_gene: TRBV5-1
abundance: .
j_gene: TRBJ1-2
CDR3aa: CASSLASNRGHGYTF
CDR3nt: TGCGCCAGCAGCTTGGCTTCAAACAGGGGGCATGGCTACACCTTC

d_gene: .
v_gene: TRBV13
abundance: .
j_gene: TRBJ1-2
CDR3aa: CASSPPENYGYTF
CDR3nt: TGTGCCAGCAGCCCCCCGGAGAACTATGGCTACACCTTC

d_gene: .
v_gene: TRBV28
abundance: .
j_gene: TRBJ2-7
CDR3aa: CAITGDTYEQYF
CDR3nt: TGTGCCATCACAGGTGATACCTACGAGCAGTACTTC

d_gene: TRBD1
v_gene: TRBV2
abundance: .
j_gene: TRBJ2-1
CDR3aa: CASSTGTGPVVGNEQFF
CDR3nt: TGTGCCAGTTCAACCGGGACAGGGCCAGTGGTGGGGAATGAGCAGTTCTTC

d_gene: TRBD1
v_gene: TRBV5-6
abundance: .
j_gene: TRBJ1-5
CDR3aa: CASSLAGGYGPQHF
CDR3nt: TGTGCCAGCAGCTTAGCAGGGGGCTATGGACCCCAGCATTTT

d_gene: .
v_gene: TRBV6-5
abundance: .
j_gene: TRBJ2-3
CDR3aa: CASSYSGGGTPDTQYF
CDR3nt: TGTGCCAGCAGTTACTCAGGTGGGGGCACCCCAGATACGCAGTATTTT

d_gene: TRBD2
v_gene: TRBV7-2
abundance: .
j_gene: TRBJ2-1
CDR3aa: CASSLEGTSGRYNEQFF
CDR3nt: TGTGCCAGCAGCTTAGAGGGGACTAGCGGGAGATACAATGAGCAGTTCTTC

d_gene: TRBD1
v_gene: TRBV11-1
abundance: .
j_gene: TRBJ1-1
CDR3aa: CASTLTGLNTEAFF
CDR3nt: TGTGCCAGCACCCTGACAGGGTTGAACACTGAAGCTTTCTTT

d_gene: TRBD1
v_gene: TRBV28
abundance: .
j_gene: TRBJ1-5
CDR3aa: CASRSDRVQNQPQHF
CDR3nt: TGTGCCAGCAGATCGGACAGGGTTCAGAATCAGCCCCAGCATTTT

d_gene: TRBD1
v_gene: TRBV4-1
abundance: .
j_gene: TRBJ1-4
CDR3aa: CASSATGQTEKLFF
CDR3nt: TGCGCCAGCAGCGCGACGGGACAGACTGAAAAACTGTTTTTT